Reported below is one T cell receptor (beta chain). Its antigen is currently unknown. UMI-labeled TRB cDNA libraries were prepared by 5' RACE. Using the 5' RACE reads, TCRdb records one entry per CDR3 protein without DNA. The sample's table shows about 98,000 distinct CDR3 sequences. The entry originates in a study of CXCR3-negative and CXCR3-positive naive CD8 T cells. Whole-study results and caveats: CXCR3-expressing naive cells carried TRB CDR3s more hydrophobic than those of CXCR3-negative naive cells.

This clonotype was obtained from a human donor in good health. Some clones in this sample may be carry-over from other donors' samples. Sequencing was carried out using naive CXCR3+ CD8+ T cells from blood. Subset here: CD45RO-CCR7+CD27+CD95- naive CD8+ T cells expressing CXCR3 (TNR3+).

CDR3 loop: CSATDRGGEKLFF. V and J are TRBV20-1 and TRBJ1-4; TCRdb returns TRBD1, unconfirmable since there is no DNA. Germline CDR1 reads DFQATT; CDR2 reads SNEGSKA (reference sequence). The CDR3 covers 13 residues.